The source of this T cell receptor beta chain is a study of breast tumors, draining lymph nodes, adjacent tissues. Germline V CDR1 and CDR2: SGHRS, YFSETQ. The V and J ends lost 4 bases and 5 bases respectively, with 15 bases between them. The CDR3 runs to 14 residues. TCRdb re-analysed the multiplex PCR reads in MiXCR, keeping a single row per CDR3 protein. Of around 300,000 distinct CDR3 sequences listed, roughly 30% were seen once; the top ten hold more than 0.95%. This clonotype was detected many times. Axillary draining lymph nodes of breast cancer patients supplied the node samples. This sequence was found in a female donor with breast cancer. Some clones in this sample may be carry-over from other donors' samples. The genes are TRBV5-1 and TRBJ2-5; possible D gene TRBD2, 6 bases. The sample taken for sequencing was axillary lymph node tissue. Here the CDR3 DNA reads TGCGCCAGCAGCCGAGGTGGGGGAGGCGAGACCCAGTACTTC. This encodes CASSRGGGGETQYF.